This paragraph reports one TCR beta chain. Generated by immunoSEQ multiplex PCR, the TCRdb table keeps only in-frame clones and is missing some. Of just under 85,000 clones in the sample, around 85% were seen once. The entry originates in a study of T cell responses to AZD1222 COVID-19 vaccine. Trimming removed 2 bases from V and 0 bases from J; junction bases left unmatched: 3. Germline lookup yields CDR1 LGHNT and CDR2 FRNRAP. The CDR3 loop spans 15 amino acids. This sequence was found in an adult in good health. V usage is TRBV12-5 and J usage is TRBJ1-1, with 7 bases matching TRBD1. This sample comprised peripheral blood, obtained on day 0 of AZD1222 vaccination. The DNA of the CDR3 is TGTGCTAGTGGTTTGCGGGGACAGATGAACACTGAAGCTTTCTTT. As protein: CASGLRGQMNTEAFF.